This T cell receptor (beta chain) was sequenced in a study of T cells in Graves' hyperthyroidism and ophthalmopathy. Whole-study results and caveats: Blood samples included most of the expanded thyroid clonotypes exceeding 0.001. Prediction of ophthalmopathy progression came a median 6.5 months pre-onset.

With 11 bases removed from V and 6 bases from J, the gap between germline ends came to 10 bases. The CDR3 spans 11 residues. Germline V gene data show CDR1 as SEHNR and CDR2 as FQNEAQ (reference sequence). Amplification yielded TCR beta CDR3 regions, with RNA transcripts as the source. The TCR CDR3 first-round RT-PCR relied on the HTBI primer set. TCRdb recomputed calls from the multiplex PCR reads with MiXCR, one row per CDR3 protein. Here the sample spans more than 300,000 distinct CDR3 sequences, about 15% being singletons. This clonotype was seen a few times. The antigen is undetermined. The source material was blood. The receptor's source is a woman aged 30 to 39 with Graves' hyperthyroidism. V and J are TRBV7-9 and TRBJ2-2; D is unresolved. The CDR3 loop reads CAVSSSGELFF. Written as DNA, the CDR3 is TGTGCCGTGTCGTCCTCCGGGGAGCTGTTTTTT. Variable domain in full (rest from reference TRBV7-9 and TRBJ2-2): DTGVSQNPRHKITKRGQNVTFRCDPISEHNRLYWYRQTLGQGPEFLTYFQNEAQLEKSRLLSDRFSAERPKGSFSTLEIQRTEQGDSAMYLCAVSSSGELFFGEGSRLTVL.